This T cell receptor beta chain was found in a study of CD8 T cells in Susac syndrome. Reverse transcription of about 0.45 to 1 ug RNA was performed with random hexamers. MiXCR was run by TCRdb on the immunoSEQ multiplex PCR reads, yielding one entry per CDR3 protein. This sample has about 120,000 distinct CDR3 sequences, with just over 95% found just once. Germline V gene data show CDR1 as SQVTM and CDR2 as ANQGSEA. Trimming at V came to 6 bases and at J to 12 bases, leaving 17 bases not matched to a gene. The CDR3 is made up of 13 amino acids. The source is a human donor with Susac syndrome. The sample comprised CD4+ T cells from PBMCs. This chain joins TRBV29-1 and TRBJ2-7, with 7 bases fitting TRBD1. CDR3 region: CSVASRDSLLLYF. CDR3 in DNA: TGCAGCGTCGCGTCCCGGGACAGCCTCCTCCTGTACTTC.